This T cell receptor beta chain is from a study of response to subunit inactivated influenza vaccine. Whole-study results and caveats: Authors suggested seasonal influenza vaccinations each recruit few new T cells.

Germline-derived CDR1 and CDR2 are KGHSH and LQKENI. The CDR3 covers 18 residues. Trimming at V came to 2 bases and at J to 3 bases, leaving 12 bases not matched to a gene. In TCRdb, the RT-PCR reads were re-called with MiXCR into one record per CDR3 protein. Of around 750,000 distinct CDR3 sequences in the sample, over 20% were seen once. About this clonotype itself: Its specificity is not known.

This TCR was sampled from a man between 50 and 59 years old who received an inactivated influenza vaccine. The material was PBMCs from blood, obtained about 5 days after vaccination. V is TRBV18 and J is TRBJ2-7, with TRBD2 identical over 11 bases. This CDR3 reads CASSPLATSGTHIYEQYF. In nucleotides, the CDR3 is TGTGCCAGCTCACCATTAGCGACTAGCGGGACCCACATCTACGAGCAGTACTTC.